The rows below give T cell receptor beta chains drawn from one sample of a study of shared clonotypes between healthy human individuals. Produced via immunoSEQ multiplex PCR; TCRdb's table is partial and in-frame only. Here the sample spans 2 million to 2.5 million clones, nearly 97% being singletons. Sequencing was done on a sample of naive CD4+ T cells sorted from blood. The receptors were sampled from a man younger than 35 in good health. Both conserved end residues are part of each CDR3. A D gene is named only where the DNA matches it firmly. Clone size is given for some rows only: seen once, a few or many times, or a class if the clone is expanded.

D gene,J gene,clone size,V gene,CDR3 protein,CDR3 DNA
NA,TRBJ2-7,NA,TRBV18,CASSPGSAPYEQYF,TGTGCCAGCTCACCAGGATCCGCCCCCTACGAGCAGTACTTC
NA,TRBJ1-4,once,TRBV5-6,CASSLRGRFEKLFF,TGTGCCAGCAGCTTGCGGGGAAGGTTCGAAAAACTGTTTTTT
NA,TRBJ2-2,NA,TRBV28,CASSGRNTGELFF,TGTGCCAGCAGTGGACGGAACACCGGGGAGCTGTTTTTT
NA,TRBJ1-1,NA,TRBV19,CARNTLRGNTEAFF,TGTGCCAGGAACACCCTCAGGGGGAACACTGAAGCTTTCTTT
NA,TRBJ2-7,NA,TRBV6-6,CASSYSKDAVYEQYF,TGTGCCAGCAGTTACTCGAAGGATGCCGTTTACGAGCAGTACTTC
NA,TRBJ1-6,NA,TRBV5-1,CASSIEQGARNSPLHF,TGCGCCAGCAGCATCGAACAGGGAGCCAGGAATTCACCCCTCCACTTT
NA,TRBJ1-3,NA,TRBV12-5,CASGGDQVLSGNTIYF,TGTGCTAGTGGGGGCGACCAGGTTCTCTCTGGAAACACCATATATTTT
NA,TRBJ2-1,NA,TRBV25-1,CASSESPVGAQYNEQFF,TGTGCCAGCAGTGAATCCCCCGTGGGAGCGCAGTACAATGAGCAGTTCTTC
NA,TRBJ2-2,NA,TRBV9,CASSVVASSTGELFF,TGTGCCAGCAGCGTAGTTGCTAGCTCCACCGGGGAGCTGTTTTTT
NA,TRBJ1-6,NA,TRBV6-5,CASSSGDWSPLHF,TGTGCCAGCAGTAGCGGGGATTGGTCACCCCTCCACTTT
NA,TRBJ2-7,NA,TRBV6-5,CASSYGVMGGSYEQYF,TGTGCCAGCAGTTACGGGGTGATGGGGGGTTCCTACGAGCAGTACTTC
NA,TRBJ1-6,NA,TRBV30,CAWSVGAEALHF,TGTGCCTGGAGTGTAGGCGCGGAAGCCCTCCACTTT
NA,TRBJ2-2,NA,TRBV10-2,CASSDRRVGTGELFF,TGCGCCAGCAGTGATCGACGGGTGGGCACCGGGGAGCTGTTTTTT
NA,TRBJ2-3,NA,TRBV5-1,CASSSGAGFGQTQYF,TGCGCCAGCAGCTCGGGGGCGGGGTTCGGCCAAACGCAGTATTTT
TRBD1,TRBJ2-2,NA,TRBV5-1,CASSLAVWTGARSGELFF,TGCGCCAGCAGCTTGGCGGTCTGGACAGGGGCTCGGTCCGGGGAGCTGTTTTTT
NA,TRBJ1-6,NA,TRBV2,CASSITTGGGNSPLHF,TGTGCCAGCAGTATTACTACGGGAGGGGGTAATTCACCCCTCCACTTT
NA,TRBJ2-7,NA,TRBV29-1,CSVVKDELHYEQYF,TGCAGCGTTGTGAAGGACGAGCTGCACTACGAGCAGTACTTC
NA,TRBJ2-1,NA,TRBV5-1,CASSLAELVNEQFF,TGCGCCAGCAGCTTGGCCGAGTTGGTAAATGAGCAGTTCTTC
NA,TRBJ1-3,NA,TRBV7-2,CASSLPSAGNTIYF,TGTGCCAGCAGCTTACCGTCGGCTGGAAACACCATATATTTT
NA,TRBJ1-2,NA,TRBV4-3,CASSQDPHSNYGYTF,TGCGCCAGCAGCCAAGATCCCCACAGTAACTATGGCTACACCTTC
NA,TRBJ2-3,NA,TRBV6-1,CASSVWLGTDTQYF,TGTGCCAGCAGTGTCTGGCTAGGGACAGATACGCAGTATTTT
NA,TRBJ1-5,NA,TRBV27,CASSPGTAWPQHF,TGTGCCAGCAGTCCAGGGACGGCCTGGCCCCAGCATTTT
TRBD1,TRBJ1-2,NA,TRBV28,CASSSPGTDSYGYTF,TGTGCCAGCAGTTCGCCCGGGACAGATTCCTATGGCTACACCTTC